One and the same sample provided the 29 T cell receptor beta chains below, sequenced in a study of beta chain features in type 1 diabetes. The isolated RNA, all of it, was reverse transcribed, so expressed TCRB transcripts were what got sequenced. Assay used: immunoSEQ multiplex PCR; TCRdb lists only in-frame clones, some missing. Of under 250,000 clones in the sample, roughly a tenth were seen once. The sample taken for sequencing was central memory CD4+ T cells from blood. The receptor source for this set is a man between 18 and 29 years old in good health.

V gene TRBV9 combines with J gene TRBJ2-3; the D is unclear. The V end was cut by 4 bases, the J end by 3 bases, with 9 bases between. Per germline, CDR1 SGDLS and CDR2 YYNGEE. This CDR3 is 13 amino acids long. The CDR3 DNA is TGTGCCAGCAGCCCCGGGCCGACAGATACGCAGTATTTT. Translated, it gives CASSPGPTDTQYF.

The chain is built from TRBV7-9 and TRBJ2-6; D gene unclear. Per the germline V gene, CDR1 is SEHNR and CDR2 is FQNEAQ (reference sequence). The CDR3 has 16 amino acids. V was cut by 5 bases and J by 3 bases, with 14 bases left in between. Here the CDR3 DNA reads TGTGCCAGCAGCCAACGTCAGGTACTTGGGGCCAACGTCCTGACTTTC. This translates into CASSQRQVLGANVLTF. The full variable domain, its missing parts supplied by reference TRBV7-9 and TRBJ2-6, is DTGVSQNPRHKITKRGQNVTFRCDPISEHNRLYWYRQTLGQGPEFLTYFQNEAQLEKSRLLSDRFSAERPKGSFSTLEIQRTEQGDSAMYLCASSQRQVLGANVLTFGAGSRLTVL.

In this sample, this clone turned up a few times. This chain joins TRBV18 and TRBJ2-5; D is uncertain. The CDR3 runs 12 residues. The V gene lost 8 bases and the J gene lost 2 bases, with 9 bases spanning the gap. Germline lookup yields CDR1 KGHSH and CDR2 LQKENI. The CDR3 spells CASADGQETQYF. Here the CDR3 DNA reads TGTGCCAGCGCGGACGGTCAAGAGACCCAGTACTTC.

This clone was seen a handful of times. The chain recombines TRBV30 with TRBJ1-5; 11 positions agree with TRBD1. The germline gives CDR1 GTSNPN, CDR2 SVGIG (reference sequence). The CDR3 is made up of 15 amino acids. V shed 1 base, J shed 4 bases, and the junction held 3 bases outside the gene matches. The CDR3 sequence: CAWSGTGGRNQPQHF. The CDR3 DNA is TGTGCCTGGAGTGGGACAGGGGGCCGAAATCAGCCCCAGCATTTT. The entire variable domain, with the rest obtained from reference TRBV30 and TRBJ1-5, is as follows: SQTIHQWPATLVQPVGSPLSLECTVEGTSNPNLYWYRQAAGRGLQLLFYSVGIGQISSEVPQNLSASRPQDRQFILSSKKLLLSDSGFYLCAWSGTGGRNQPQHFGDGTRLSIL.

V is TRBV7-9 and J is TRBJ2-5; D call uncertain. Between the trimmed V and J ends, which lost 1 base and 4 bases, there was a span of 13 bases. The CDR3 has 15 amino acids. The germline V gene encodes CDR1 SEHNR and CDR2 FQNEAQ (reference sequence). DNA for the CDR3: TGTGCCAGCAGCTTAGTCGGTGAATTTTCAGAGACCCAGTACTTC. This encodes CASSLVGEFSETQYF.

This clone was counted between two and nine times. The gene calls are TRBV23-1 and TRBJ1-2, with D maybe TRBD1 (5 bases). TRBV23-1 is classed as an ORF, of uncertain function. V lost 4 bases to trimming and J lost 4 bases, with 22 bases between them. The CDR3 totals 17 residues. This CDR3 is CASSPPGWGVSSYGYTF. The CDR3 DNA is TGCGCCAGCAGTCCGCCAGGGTGGGGGGTTAGTAGCTATGGCTACACCTTC.

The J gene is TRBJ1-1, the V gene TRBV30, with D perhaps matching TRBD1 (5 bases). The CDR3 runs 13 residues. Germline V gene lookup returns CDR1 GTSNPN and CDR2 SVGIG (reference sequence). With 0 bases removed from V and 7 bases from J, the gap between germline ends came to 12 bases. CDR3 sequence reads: CAWSVRRVGEAFF. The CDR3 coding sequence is TGTGCCTGGAGTGTACGCAGGGTGGGTGAAGCTTTCTTT.

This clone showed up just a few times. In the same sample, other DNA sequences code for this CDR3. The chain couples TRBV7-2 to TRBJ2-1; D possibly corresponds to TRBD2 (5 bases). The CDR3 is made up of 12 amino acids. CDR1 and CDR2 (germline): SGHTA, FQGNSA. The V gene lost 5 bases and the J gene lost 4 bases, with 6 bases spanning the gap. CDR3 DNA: TGTGCCAGCAGCCCGGGATACAATGAGCAGTTCTTC. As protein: CASSPGYNEQFF. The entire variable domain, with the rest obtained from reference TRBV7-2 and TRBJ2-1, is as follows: GAGVSQSPSNKVTEKGKDVELRCDPISGHTALYWYRQSLGQGLEFLIYFQGNSAPDKSGLPSDRFSAERTGGSVSTLTIQRTQQEDSAVYLCASSPGYNEQFFGPGTRLTVL.

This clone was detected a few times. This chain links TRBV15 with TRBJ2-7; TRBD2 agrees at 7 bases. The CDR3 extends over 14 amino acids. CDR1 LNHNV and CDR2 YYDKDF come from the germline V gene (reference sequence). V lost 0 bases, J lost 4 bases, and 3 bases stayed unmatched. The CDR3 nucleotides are TGTGCCACCAGCAGAGATGGGGAGGGTTACGAGCAGTACTTC. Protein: CATSRDGEGYEQYF. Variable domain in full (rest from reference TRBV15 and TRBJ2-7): DAMVIQNPRYQVTQFGKPVTLSCSQTLNHNVMYWYQQKSSQAPKLLFHYYDKDFNNEADTPDNFQSRRPNTSFCFLDIRSPGLGDTAMYLCATSRDGEGYEQYFGPGTRLTVT.

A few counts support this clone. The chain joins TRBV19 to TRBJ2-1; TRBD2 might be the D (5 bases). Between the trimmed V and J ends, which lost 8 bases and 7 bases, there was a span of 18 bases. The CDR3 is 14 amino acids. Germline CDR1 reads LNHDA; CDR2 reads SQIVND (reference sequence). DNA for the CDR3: TGTGCCAGTCAATTTTGGGCGGGCCCAAATGAGCAGTTCTTC. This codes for CASQFWAGPNEQFF. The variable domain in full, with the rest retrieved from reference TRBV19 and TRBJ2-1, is DGGITQSPKYLFRKEGQNVTLSCEQNLNHDAMYWYRQDPGQGLRLIYYSQIVNDFQKGDIAEGYSVSREKKESFPLTVTSAQKNPTAFYLCASQFWAGPNEQFFGPGTRLTVL.

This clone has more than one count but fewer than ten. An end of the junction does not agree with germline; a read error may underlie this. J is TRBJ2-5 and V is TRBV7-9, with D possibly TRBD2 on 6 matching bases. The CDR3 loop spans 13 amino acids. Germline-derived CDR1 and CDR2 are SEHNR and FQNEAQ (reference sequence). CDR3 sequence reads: CASSLAGMGLMNF. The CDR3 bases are TGTGCCAGCAGCTTAGCAGGGATGGGACTTATGAACTTC.

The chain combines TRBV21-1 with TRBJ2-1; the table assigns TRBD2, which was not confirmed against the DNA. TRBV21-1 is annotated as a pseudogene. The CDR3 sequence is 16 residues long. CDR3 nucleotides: TGTGCCAGCAGCAAAGAGGAACTAGCGGAAGGGCATGAGCAGTTCTTC. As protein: CASSKEELAEGHEQFF.

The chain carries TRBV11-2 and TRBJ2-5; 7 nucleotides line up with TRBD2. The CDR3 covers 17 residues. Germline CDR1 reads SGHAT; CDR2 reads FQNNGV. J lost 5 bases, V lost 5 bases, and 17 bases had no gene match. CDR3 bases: TGTGCCAGCAGCCCCCCCTCAGCGGGGTATCAGCCGGAGACCCAGTACTTC. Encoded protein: CASSPPSAGYQPETQYF. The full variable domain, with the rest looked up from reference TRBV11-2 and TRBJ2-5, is EAGVAQSPRYKIIEKRQSVAFWCNPISGHATLYWYQQILGQGPKLLIQFQNNGVVDDSQLPKDRFSAERLKGVDSTLKIQPAKLEDSAVYLCASSPPSAGYQPETQYFGPGTRLLVL.

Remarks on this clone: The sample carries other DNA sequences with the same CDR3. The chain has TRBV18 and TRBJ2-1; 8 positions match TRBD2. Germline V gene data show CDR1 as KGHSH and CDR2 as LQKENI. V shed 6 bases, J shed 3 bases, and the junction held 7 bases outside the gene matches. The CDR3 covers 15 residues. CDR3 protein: CASSPGTSGYNEQFF. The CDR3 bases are TGTGCCAGCTCCCCCGGTACTAGCGGCTACAATGAGCAGTTCTTC.

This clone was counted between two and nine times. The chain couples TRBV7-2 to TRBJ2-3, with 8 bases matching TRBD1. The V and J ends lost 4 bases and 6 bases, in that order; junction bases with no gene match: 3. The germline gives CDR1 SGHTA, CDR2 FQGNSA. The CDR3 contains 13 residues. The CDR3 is CASSSPGGDTQYF. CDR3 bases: TGTGCCAGCAGCTCCCCAGGGGGCGATACGCAGTATTTT.

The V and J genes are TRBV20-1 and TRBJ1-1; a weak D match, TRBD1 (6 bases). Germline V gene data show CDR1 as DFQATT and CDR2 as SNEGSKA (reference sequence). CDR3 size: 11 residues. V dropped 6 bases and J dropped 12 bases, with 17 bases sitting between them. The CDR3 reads CSASRRGMTFF. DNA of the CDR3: TGCAGTGCGAGTCGCAGGGGTATGACTTTCTTT.

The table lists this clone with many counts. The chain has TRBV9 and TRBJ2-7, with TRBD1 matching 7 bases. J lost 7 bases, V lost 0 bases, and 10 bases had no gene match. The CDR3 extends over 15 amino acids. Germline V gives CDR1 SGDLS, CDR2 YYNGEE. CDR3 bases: TGTGCCAGCAGCGTAGCCTCAGGGGGTTGGGGAGAGCAGTACTTC. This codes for CASSVASGGWGEQYF. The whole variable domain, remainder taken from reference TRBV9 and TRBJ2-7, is DSGVTQTPKHLITATGQRVTLRCSPRSGDLSVYWYQQSLDQGLQFLIQYYNGEERAKGNILERFSAQQFPDLHSELNLSSLELGDSALYFCASSVASGGWGEQYFGPGTRLTVT.

DNA of the CDR3: TGTGCCAGCAGCTTGGCGGGCCAGGGGGCAGCCGAGCAGTACTTC. Its translation is CASSLAGQGAAEQYF. The rearrangement uses TRBV5-6 and TRBJ2-7; 8 nucleotides line up with TRBD1. The CDR3 totals 15 residues. CDR1 is SGHDT, CDR2 YYEEEE, per germline. V dropped 0 bases and J dropped 6; count of bases not matched to a gene: 8.

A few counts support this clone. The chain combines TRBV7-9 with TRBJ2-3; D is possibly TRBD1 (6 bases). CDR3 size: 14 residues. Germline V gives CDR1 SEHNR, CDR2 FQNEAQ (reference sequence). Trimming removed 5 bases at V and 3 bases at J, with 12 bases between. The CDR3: CASSAVGGTDTQYF. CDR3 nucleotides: TGTGCCAGCAGCGCGGTAGGGGGTACAGATACGCAGTATTTT. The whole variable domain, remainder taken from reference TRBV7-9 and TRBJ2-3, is DTGVSQNPRHKITKRGQNVTFRCDPISEHNRLYWYRQTLGQGPEFLTYFQNEAQLEKSRLLSDRFSAERPKGSFSTLEIQRTEQGDSAMYLCASSAVGGTDTQYFGPGTRLTVL.

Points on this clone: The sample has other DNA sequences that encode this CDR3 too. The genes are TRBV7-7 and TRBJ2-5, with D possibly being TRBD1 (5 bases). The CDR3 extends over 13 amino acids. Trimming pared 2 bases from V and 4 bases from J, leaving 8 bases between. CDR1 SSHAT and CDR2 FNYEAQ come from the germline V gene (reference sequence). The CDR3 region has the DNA TGTGCCAGCAGCTTATCAAGGGGAGAGACCCAGTACTTC. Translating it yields CASSLSRGETQYF.

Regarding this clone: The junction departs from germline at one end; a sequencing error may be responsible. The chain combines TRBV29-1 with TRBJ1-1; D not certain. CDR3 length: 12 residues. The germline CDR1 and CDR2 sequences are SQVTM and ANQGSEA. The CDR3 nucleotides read TGCAGCGTTGAATGGTCGGGCGCTGACGCTTTCTTT. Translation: CSVEWSGADAFF.

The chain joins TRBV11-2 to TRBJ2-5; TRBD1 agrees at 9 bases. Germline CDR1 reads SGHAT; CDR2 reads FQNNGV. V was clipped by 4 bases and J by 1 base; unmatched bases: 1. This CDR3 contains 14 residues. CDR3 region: CASSWDRVQETQYF. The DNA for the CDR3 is TGTGCCAGCAGCTGGGACAGGGTCCAAGAGACCCAGTACTTC.

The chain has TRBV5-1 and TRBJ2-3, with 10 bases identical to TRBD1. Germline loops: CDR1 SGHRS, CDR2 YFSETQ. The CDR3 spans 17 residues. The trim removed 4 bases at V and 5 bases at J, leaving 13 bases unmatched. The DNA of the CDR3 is TGCGCCAGCAGCCCGAGATCCGGGACAGGGGTGGGAGATACGCAGTATTTT. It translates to CASSPRSGTGVGDTQYF.

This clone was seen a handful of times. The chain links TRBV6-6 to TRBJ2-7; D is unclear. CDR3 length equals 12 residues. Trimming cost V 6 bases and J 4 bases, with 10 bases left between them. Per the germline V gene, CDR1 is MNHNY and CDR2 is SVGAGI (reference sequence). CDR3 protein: CASSHQVYEQYF. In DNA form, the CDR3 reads TGTGCCAGCAGCCACCAAGTGTACGAGCAGTACTTC.

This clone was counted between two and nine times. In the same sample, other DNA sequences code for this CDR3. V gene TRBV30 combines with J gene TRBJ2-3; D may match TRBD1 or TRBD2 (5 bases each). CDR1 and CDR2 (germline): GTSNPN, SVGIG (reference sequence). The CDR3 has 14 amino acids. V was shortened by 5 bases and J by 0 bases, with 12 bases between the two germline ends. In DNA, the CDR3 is TGTGCCTGGGGGGACGGTACTAGCACAGATACGCAGTATTTT. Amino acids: CAWGDGTSTDTQYF.

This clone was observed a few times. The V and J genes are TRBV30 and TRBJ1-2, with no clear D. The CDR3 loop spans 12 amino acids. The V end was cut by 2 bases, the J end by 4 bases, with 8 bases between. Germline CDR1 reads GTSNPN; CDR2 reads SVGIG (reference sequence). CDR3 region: CAWSPGSYGYTF. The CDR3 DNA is TGTGCCTGGAGTCCCGGGTCCTATGGCTACACCTTC.

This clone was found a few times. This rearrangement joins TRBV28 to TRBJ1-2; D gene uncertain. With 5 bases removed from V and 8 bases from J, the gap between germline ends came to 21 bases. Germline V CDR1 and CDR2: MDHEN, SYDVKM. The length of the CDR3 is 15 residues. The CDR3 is CASSATDMGLRGYTF. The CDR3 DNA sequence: TGTGCCAGCAGTGCTACCGACATGGGCCTTCGGGGCTACACCTTC.

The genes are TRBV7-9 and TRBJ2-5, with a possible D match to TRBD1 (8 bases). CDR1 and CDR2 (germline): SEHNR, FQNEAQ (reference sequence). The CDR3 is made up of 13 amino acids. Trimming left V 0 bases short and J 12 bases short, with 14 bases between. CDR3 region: CASSLAGGDRKYF. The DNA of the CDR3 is TGTGCCAGCAGCTTAGCTGGGGGGGACAGGAAGTACTTC.

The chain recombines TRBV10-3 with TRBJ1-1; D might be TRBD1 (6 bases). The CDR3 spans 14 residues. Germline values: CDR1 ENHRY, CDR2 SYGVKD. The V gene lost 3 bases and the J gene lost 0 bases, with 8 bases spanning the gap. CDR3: CAISDDRLNTEAFF. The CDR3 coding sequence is TGTGCCATCAGTGACGACAGGTTGAACACTGAAGCTTTCTTT.